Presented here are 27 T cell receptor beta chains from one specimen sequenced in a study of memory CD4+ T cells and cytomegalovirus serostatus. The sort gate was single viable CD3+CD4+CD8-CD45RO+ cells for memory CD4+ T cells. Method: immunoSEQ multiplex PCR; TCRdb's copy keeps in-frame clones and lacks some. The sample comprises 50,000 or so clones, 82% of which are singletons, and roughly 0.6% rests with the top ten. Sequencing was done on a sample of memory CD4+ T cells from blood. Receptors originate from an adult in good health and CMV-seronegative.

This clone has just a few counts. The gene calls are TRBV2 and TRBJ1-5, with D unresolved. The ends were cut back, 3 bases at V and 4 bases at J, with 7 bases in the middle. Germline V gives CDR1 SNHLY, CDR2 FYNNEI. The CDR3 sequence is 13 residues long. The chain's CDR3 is CASSDRENQPQHF. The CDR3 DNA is TGTGCCAGCAGTGACCGGGAGAATCAGCCCCAGCATTTT.

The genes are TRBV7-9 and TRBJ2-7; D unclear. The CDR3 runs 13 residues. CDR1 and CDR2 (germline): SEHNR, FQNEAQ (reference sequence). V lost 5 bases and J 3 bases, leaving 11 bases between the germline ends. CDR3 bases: TGTGCCAGCAGCCCCTCGCCCTACTACGAGCAGTACTTC. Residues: CASSPSPYYEQYF.

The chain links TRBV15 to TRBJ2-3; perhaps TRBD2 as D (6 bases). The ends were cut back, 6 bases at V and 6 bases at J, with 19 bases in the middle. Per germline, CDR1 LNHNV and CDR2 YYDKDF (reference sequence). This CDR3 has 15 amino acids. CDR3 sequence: CATRGGGSTRDTQYF. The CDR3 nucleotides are TGTGCCACCAGAGGTGGGGGGTCGACACGCGATACGCAGTATTTT.

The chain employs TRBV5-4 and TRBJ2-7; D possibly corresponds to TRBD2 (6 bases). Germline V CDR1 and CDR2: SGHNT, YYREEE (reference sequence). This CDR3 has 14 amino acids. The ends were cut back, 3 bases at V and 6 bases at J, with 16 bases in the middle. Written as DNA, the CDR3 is TGTGCCAGCAGCTCAGATCCAGGGACTCGCGAGCAGTACTTC. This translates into CASSSDPGTREQYF.

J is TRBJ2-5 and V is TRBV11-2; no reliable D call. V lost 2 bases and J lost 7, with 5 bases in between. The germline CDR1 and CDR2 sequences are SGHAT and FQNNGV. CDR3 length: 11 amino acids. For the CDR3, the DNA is TGTGCCAGCAGCTTACTGGGGACCCAGTACTTC. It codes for CASSLLGTQYF.

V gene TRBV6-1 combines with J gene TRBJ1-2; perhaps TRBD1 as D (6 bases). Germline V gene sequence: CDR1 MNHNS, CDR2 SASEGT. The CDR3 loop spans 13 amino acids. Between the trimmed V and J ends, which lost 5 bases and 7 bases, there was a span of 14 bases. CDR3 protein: CASSSPTGVGYTF. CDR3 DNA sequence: TGTGCCAGCAGTTCACCGACAGGTGTTGGCTACACCTTC.

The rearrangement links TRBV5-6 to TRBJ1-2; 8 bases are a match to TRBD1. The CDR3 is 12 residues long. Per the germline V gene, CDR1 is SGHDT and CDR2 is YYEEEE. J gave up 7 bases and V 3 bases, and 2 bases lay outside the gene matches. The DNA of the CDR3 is TGTGCCAGCAGCTACCAGGGGGCTGGCTACACCTTC. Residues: CASSYQGAGYTF.

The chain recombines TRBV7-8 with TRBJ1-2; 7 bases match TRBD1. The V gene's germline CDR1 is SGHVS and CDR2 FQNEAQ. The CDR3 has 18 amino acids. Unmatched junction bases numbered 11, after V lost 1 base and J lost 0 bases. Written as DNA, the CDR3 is TGTGCCAGCAGCTTAGGTAGGGGGCGAAGACAGGCTAACTATGGCTACACCTTC. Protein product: CASSLGRGRRQANYGYTF.

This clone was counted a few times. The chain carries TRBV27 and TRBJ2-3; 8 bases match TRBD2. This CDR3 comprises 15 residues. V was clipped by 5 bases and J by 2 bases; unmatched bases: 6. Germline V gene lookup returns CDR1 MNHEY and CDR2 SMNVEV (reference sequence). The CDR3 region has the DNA TGTGCCAGCAGTCCGCGGGGGGCCCTCACAGATACGCAGTATTTT. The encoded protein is CASSPRGALTDTQYF.

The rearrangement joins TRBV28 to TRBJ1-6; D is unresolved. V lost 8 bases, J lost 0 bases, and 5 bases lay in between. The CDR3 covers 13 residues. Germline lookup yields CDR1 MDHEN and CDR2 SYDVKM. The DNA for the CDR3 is TGTGCCAGCTGCCCCTCCTATAATTCACCCCTCCACTTT. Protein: CASCPSYNSPLHF. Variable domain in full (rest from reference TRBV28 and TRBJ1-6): DVKVTQSSRYLVKRTGEKVFLECVQDMDHENMFWYRQDPGLGLRLIYFSYDVKMKEKGDIPEGYSVSREKKERFSLILESASTNQTSMYLCASCPSYNSPLHFGNGTRLTVT.

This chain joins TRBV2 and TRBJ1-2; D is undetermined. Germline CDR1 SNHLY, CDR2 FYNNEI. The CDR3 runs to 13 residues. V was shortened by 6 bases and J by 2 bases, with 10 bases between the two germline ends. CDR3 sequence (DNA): TGTGCCAGCAGCCCTCGGACCAACTATGGCTACACCTTC. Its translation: CASSPRTNYGYTF.

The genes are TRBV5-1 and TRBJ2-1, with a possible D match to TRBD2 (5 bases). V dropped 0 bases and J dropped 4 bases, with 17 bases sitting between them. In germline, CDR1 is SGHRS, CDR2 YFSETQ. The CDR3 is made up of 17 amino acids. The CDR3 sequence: CASSLEKGRVIYNEQFF. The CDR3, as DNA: TGCGCCAGCAGCTTGGAGAAAGGGCGGGTAATTTACAATGAGCAGTTCTTC.

The CDR3 region is CAISDRRGLDYEQYF. DNA for the CDR3: TGTGCCATCAGTGATCGGCGGGGGCTGGACTACGAGCAGTACTTC. This chain connects TRBV10-3 to TRBJ2-7, with a tentative D call TRBD2 (7 bases). CDR3 length equals 15 residues. The V and J ends lost 3 bases and 3 bases respectively, with 15 bases between them. Germline V lookup: CDR1 ENHRY, CDR2 SYGVKD.

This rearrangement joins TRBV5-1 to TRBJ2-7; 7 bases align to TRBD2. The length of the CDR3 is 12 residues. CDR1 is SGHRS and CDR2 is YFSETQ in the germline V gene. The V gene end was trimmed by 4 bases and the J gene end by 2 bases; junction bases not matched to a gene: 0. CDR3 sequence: CASSGLAYEQYF. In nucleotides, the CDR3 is TGCGCCAGCAGCGGACTAGCCTACGAGCAGTACTTC.

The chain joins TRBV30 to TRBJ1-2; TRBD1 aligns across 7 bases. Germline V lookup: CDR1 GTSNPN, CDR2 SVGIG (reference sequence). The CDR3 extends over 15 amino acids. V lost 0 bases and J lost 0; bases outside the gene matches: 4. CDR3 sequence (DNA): TGTGCCTGGAGTGTAGGGCAGGGGGCTAACTATGGCTACACCTTC. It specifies CAWSVGQGANYGYTF. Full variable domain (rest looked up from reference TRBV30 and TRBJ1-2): SQTIHQWPATLVQPVGSPLSLECTVEGTSNPNLYWYRQAAGRGLQLLFYSVGIGQISSEVPQNLSASRPQDRQFILSSKKLLLSDSGFYLCAWSVGQGANYGYTFGSGTRLTVV.

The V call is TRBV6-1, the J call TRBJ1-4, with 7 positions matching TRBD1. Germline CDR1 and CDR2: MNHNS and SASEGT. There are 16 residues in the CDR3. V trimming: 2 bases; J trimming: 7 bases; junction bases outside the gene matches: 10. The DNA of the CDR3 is TGTGCCAGCAGTGAAAGGAAGACAGGGTGGGGTGAAAAACTGTTTTTT. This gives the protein CASSERKTGWGEKLFF.

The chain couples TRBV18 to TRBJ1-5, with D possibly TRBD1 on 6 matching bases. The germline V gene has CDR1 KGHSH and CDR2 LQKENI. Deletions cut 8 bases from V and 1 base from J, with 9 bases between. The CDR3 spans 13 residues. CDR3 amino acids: CASNRDSNQPQHF. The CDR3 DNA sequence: TGTGCCAGCAACAGGGACAGCAATCAGCCCCAGCATTTT. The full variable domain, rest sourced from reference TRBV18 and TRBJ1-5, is NAGVMQNPRHLVRRRGQEARLRCSPMKGHSHVYWYRQLPEEGLKFMVYLQKENIIDESGMPKERFSAEFPKEGPSILRIQQVVRGDSAAYFCASNRDSNQPQHFGDGTRLSIL.

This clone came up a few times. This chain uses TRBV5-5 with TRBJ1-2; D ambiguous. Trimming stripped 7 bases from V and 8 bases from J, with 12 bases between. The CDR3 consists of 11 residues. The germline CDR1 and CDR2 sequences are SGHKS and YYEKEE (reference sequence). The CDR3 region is CASEESGGYTF. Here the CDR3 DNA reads TGTGCCAGCGAGGAGTCGGGCGGCTACACCTTC.

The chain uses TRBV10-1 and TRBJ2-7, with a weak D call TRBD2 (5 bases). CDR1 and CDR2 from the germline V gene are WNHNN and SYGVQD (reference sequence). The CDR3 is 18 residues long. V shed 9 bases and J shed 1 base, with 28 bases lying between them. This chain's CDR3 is CARSAAEAPTNSSYEQYF. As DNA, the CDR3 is TGCGCCAGATCGGCGGCGGAGGCTCCTACCAATAGTTCCTACGAGCAGTACTTC.

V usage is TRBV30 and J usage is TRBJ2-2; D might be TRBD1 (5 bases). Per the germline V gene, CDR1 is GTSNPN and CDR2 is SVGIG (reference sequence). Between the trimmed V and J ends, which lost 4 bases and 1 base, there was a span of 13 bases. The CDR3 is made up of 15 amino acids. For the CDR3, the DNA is TGTGCCTGGACGCTTCAAGGGGAGAACACCGGGGAGCTGTTTTTT. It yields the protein CAWTLQGENTGELFF.

CDR3 in amino acids: CASSSSTGGYSNQPQHF. CDR3 in DNA: TGTGCCAGTAGCTCATCGACAGGGGGCTATAGCAATCAGCCCCAGCATTTT. This chain connects TRBV19 to TRBJ1-5, with TRBD1 matching 10 bases. The CDR3 covers 17 residues. V was clipped by 6 bases and J by 0 bases; unmatched bases: 8. The germline gives CDR1 LNHDA, CDR2 SQIVND (reference sequence).

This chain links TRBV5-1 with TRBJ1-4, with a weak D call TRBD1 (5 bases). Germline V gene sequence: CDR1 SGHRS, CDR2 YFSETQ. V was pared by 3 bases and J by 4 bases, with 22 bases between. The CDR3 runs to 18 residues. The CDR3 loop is CASSYLSPGTGINEKLFF. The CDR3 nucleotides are TGCGCCAGCAGCTACCTATCCCCCGGGACCGGTATTAATGAAAAACTGTTTTTT.

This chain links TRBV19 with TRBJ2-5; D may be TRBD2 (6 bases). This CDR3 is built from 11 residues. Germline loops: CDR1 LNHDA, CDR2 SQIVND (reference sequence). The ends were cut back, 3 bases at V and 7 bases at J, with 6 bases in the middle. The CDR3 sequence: CASSMGGTQYF. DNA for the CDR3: TGTGCCAGTAGTATGGGGGGGACCCAGTACTTC.

The CDR3 loop reads CSAGQGPRGYTF. Written as DNA, the CDR3 is TGCAGCGCCGGACAGGGCCCTAGAGGCTACACCTTC. The chain links TRBV29-1 to TRBJ1-2; 8 bases align to TRBD1. The germline CDR1 and CDR2 sequences are SQVTM and ANQGSEA. Trimming removed 7 bases from V and 8 bases from J; junction bases left unmatched: 9. This CDR3 contains 12 residues. Drawing the rest from reference TRBV29-1 and TRBJ1-2, the complete variable domain is SAVISQKPSRDICQRGTSLTIQCQVDSQVTMMFWYRQQPGQSLTLIATANQGSEATYESGFVIDKFPISRPNLTFSTLTVSNMSPEDSSIYLCSAGQGPRGYTFGSGTRLTVV.

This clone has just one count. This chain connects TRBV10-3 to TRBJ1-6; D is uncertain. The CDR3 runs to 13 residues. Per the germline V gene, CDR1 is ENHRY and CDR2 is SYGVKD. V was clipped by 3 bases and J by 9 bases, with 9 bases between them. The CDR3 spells CAISDSMGSPLHF. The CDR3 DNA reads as TGTGCCATCAGTGACAGCATGGGTTCACCCCTCCACTTT.

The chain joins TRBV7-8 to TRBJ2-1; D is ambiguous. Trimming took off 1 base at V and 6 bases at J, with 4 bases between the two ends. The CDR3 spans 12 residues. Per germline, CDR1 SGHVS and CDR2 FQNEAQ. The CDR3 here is CASSLDTNEQFF. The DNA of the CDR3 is TGTGCCAGCAGCTTAGATACCAATGAGCAGTTCTTC.

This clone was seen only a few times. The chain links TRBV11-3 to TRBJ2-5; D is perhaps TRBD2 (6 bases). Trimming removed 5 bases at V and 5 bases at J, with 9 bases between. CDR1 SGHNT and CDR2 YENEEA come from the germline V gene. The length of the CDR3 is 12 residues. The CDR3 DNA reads TGTGCCAGCAGCCTGAGCGGGGAGACCCAGTACTTC. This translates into CASSLSGETQYF.